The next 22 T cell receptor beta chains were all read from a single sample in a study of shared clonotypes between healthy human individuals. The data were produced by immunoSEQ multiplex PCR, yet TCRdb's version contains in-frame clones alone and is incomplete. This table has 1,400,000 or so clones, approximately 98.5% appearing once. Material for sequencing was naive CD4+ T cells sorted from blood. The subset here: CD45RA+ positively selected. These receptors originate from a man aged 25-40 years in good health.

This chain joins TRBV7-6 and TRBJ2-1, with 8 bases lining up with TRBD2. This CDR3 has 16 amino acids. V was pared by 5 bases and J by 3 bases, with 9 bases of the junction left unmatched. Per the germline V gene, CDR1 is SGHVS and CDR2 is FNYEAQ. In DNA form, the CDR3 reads TGTGCCAGCAGCCTAAGGGGTAGCGGGAACTACAATGAGCAGTTCTTC. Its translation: CASSLRGSGNYNEQFF. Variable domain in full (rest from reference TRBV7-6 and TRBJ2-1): GAGVSQSPRYKVTKRGQDVALRCDPISGHVSLYWYRQALGQGPEFLTYFNYEAQQDKSGLPNDRFSAERPEGSISTLTIQRTEQRDSAMYRCASSLRGSGNYNEQFFGPGTRLTVL.

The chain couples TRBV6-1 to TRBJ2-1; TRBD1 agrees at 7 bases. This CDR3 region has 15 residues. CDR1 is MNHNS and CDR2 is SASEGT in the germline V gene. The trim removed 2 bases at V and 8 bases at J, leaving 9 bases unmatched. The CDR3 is CASSETPTGIDEQFF. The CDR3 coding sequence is TGTGCCAGCAGTGAAACCCCGACAGGGATCGATGAGCAGTTCTTC.

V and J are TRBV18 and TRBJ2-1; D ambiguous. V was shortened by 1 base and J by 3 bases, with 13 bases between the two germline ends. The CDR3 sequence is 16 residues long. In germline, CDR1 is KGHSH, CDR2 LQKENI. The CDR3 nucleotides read TGTGCCAGCTCACCACTCCGTGGGGTTAACTACAATGAGCAGTTCTTC. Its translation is CASSPLRGVNYNEQFF.

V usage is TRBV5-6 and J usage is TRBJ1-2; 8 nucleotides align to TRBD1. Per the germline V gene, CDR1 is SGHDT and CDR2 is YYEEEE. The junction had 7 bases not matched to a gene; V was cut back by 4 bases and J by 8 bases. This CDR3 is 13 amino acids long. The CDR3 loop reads CASSGQDRVGYTF. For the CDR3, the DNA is TGTGCCAGCAGCGGACAGGACAGGGTAGGCTACACCTTC.

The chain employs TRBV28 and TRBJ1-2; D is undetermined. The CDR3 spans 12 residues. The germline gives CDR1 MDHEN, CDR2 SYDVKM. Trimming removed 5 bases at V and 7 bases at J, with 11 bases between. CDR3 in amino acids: CASSTVTGGYTF. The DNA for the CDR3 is TGTGCCAGCAGTACCGTGACGGGTGGCTACACCTTC.

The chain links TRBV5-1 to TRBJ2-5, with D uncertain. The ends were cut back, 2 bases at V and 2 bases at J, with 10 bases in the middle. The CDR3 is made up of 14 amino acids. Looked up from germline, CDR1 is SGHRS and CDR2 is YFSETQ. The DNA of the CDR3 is TGCGCCAGCAGCTTTCTGGCTAGTCAAGAGACCCAGTACTTC. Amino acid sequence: CASSFLASQETQYF.

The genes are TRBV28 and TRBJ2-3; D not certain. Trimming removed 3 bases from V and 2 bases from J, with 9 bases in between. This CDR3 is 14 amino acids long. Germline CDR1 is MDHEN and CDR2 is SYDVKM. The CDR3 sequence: CASSFPTFTDTQYF. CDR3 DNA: TGTGCCAGCAGTTTTCCAACTTTCACAGATACGCAGTATTTT. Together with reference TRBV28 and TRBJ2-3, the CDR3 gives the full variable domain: DVKVTQSSRYLVKRTGEKVFLECVQDMDHENMFWYRQDPGLGLRLIYFSYDVKMKEKGDIPEGYSVSREKKERFSLILESASTNQTSMYLCASSFPTFTDTQYFGPGTRLTVL.

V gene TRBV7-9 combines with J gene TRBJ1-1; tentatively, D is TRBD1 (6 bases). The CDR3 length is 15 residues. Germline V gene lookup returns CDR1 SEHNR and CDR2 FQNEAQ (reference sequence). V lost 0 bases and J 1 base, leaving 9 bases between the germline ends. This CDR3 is CASSLAGGRNTEAFF. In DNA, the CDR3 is TGTGCCAGCAGCTTAGCTGGGGGCAGGAACACTGAAGCTTTCTTT.

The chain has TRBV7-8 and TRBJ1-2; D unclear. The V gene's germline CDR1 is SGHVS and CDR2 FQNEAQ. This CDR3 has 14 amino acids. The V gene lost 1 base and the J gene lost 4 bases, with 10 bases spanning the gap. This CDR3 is CASSLGQSGYGYTF. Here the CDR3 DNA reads TGTGCCAGCAGCTTAGGGCAGAGCGGCTATGGCTACACCTTC.

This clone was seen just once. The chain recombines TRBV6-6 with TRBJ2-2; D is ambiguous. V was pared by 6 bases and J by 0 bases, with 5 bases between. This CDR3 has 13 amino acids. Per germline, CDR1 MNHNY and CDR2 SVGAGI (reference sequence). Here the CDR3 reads CASSLTNTGELFF. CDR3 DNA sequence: TGTGCCAGCAGCCTAACGAACACCGGGGAGCTGTTTTTT.

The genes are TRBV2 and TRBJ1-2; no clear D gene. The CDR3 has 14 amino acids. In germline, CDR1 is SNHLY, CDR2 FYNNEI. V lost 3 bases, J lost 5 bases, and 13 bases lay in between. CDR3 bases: TGTGCCAGCAGTGACGGCGTTCGGCTGTATGGCTACACCTTC. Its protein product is CASSDGVRLYGYTF. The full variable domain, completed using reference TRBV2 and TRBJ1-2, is EPEVTQTPSHQVTQMGQEVILRCVPISNHLYFYWYRQILGQKVEFLVSFYNNEISEKSEIFDDQFSVERPDGSNFTLKIRSTKLEDSAMYFCASSDGVRLYGYTFGSGTRLTVV.

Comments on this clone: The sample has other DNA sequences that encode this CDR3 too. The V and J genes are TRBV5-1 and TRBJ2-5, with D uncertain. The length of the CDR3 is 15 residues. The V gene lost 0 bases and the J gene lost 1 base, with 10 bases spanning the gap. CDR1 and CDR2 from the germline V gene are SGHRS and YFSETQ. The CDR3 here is CASSLDGRSQETQYF. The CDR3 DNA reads TGCGCCAGCAGCTTGGATGGCAGAAGCCAAGAGACCCAGTACTTC.

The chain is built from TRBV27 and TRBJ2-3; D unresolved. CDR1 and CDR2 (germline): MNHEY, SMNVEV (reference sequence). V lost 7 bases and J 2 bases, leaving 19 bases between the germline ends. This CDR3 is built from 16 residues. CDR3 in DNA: TGTGCCAGCATCCCTTTGGCCGGTGGCTACACAGATACGCAGTATTTT. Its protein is CASIPLAGGYTDTQYF.

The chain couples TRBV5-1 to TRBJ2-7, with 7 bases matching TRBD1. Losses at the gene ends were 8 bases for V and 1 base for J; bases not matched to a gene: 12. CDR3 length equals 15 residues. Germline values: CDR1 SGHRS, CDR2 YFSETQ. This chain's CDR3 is CASAGDRAGSYEQYF. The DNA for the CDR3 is TGCGCCAGTGCCGGTGACAGGGCGGGTTCCTACGAGCAGTACTTC.

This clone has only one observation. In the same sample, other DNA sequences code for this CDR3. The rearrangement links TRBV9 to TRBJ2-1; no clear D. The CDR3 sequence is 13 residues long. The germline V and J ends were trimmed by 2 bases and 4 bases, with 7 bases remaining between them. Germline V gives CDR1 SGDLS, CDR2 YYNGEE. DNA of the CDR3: TGTGCCAGCAGCGTTGGACCGTACAATGAGCAGTTCTTC. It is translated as CASSVGPYNEQFF. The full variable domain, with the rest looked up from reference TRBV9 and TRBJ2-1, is DSGVTQTPKHLITATGQRVTLRCSPRSGDLSVYWYQQSLDQGLQFLIQYYNGEERAKGNILERFSAQQFPDLHSELNLSSLELGDSALYFCASSVGPYNEQFFGPGTRLTVL.

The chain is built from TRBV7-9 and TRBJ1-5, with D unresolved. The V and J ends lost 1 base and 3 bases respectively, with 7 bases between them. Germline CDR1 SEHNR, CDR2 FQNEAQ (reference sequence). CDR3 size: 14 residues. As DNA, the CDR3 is TGTGCCAGCAGCTTAGGGGGATACAATCAGCCCCAGCATTTT. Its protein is CASSLGGYNQPQHF.

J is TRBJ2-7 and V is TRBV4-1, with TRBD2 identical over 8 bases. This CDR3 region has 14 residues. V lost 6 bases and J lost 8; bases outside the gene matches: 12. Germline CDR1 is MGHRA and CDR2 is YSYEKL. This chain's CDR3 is CASRGNQRELQQYF. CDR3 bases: TGCGCCAGCAGGGGGAACCAGCGGGAGCTACAGCAGTACTTC.

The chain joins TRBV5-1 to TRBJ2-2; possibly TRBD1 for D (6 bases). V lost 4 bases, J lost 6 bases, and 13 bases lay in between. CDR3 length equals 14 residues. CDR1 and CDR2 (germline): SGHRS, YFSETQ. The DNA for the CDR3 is TGCGCCAGCAGCCCTGGGGGCAGCCCCGGGGAGCTGTTTTTT. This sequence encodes CASSPGGSPGELFF.

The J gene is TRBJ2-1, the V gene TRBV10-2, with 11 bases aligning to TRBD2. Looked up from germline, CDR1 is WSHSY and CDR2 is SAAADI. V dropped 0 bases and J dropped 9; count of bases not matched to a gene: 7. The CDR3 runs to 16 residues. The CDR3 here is CASSESQLAGAGEQFF. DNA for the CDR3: TGCGCCAGCAGTGAGTCCCAACTAGCGGGGGCGGGTGAGCAGTTCTTC.

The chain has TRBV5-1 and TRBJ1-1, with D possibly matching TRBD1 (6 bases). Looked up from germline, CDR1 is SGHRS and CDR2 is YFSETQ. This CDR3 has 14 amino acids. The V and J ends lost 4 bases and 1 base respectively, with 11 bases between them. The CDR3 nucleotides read TGCGCCAGCAGCACCCTCAGGGGGAACACTGAAGCTTTCTTT. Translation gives CASSTLRGNTEAFF. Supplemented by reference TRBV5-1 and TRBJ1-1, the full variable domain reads KAGVTQTPRYLIKTRGQQVTLSCSPISGHRSVSWYQQTPGQGLQFLFEYFSETQRNKGNFPGRFSGRQFSNSRSEMNVSTLELGDSALYLCASSTLRGNTEAFFGQGTRLTVV.

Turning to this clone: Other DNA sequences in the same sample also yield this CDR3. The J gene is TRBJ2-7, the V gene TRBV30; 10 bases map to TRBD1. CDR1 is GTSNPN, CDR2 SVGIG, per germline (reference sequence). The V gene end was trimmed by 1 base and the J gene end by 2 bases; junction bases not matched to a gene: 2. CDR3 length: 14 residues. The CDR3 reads CAWSGQGATYEQYF. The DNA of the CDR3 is TGTGCCTGGAGTGGACAGGGGGCCACCTACGAGCAGTACTTC.

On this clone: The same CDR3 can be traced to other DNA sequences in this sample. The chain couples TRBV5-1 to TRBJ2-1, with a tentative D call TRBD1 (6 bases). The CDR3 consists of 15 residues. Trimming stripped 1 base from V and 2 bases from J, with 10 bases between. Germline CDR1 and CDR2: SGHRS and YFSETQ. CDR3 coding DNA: TGCGCCAGCAGCTTGTCCGGGACAACCTACAATGAGCAGTTCTTC. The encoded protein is CASSLSGTTYNEQFF.